The 29 T cell receptor beta chains presented below share a single source sample, sequenced in a study of neurological immune-mediated disorders. TCRdb ran MiXCR on the 5' RACE reads and lists one entry per CDR3 protein. Among roughly 50,000 distinct CDR3 sequences, about 9.4% were seen once, and the ten largest hold about 5.7%. The specimen sequenced was PBMCs. The receptor set was obtained from a man aged 70 or older with HTLV-1-associated myelopathy (HAM/TSP).

This clonotype was detected many times. This rearrangement joins TRBV6-5 to TRBJ1-5, with D unclear. V gave up 1 base and J gave up 2 bases, with 6 bases separating them. Germline V gives CDR1 MNHEY, CDR2 SVGAGI. CDR3 size: 14 residues. Here the CDR3 reads CASSYFQGNQPQHF. CDR3 coding DNA: TGTGCCAGCAGTTACTTTCAGGGCAATCAGCCCCAGCATTTT.

This clonotype was seen a few times. J is TRBJ1-5 and V is TRBV5-6; TRBD1 is a possible D gene (5 bases). V lost 0 bases, J lost 8 bases, and 9 bases lay in between. CDR1 and CDR2 (germline): SGHDT, YYEEEE. The CDR3 loop spans 13 amino acids. CDR3 DNA sequence: TGTGCCAGCAGCTTGGGACAGATGAAGCCCCAGCATTTT. It translates to CASSLGQMKPQHF.

In this sample, this clonotype turned up many times. The rearrangement joins TRBV20-1 to TRBJ2-3; a weak D match, TRBD1 (6 bases). Germline CDR1 reads DFQATT; CDR2 reads SNEGSKA (reference sequence). CDR3 size: 12 residues. V lost 0 bases and J lost 9, with 10 bases in between. CDR3 coding DNA: TGCAGTGCTAGAGACAACAGGGTAACGCAGTATTTT. Residues: CSARDNRVTQYF.

The sample holds many counts of this clonotype. This rearrangement joins TRBV5-6 to TRBJ2-7; D is uncertain. This CDR3 has 13 amino acids. The germline gives CDR1 SGHDT, CDR2 YYEEEE. V dropped 6 bases and J dropped 6 bases, with 16 bases sitting between them. This CDR3 reads CASNPRRVSEQYF. CDR3 nucleotides: TGTGCCAGCAATCCCCGCCGAGTTAGCGAGCAGTACTTC.

Note on this clonotype: One end of the junction varies from germline; a read error may be responsible. The J gene is TRBJ2-7, the V gene TRBV20-1, with D perhaps TRBD2 (7 bases). Germline CDR1 reads DFQATT; CDR2 reads SNEGSKA (reference sequence). The CDR3 covers 13 residues. CDR3 DNA: TGCAGTGCTCCCCGGGGGGCCATGGACGAGCAGAACTTC. It translates to CSAPRGAMDEQNF.

This chain connects TRBV9 to TRBJ2-3; D assignment may be TRBD1 or TRBD2 (6 bases each). The V and J ends lost 6 bases and 8 bases respectively, with 19 bases between them. The CDR3 consists of 14 residues. Per germline, CDR1 SGDLS and CDR2 YYNGEE. CDR3 coding DNA: TGTGCCAGCACGGGGGACGTCGGGGGCCCTACGCAGTATTTT. Translating gives CASTGDVGGPTQYF. The full variable domain, its missing parts supplied by reference TRBV9 and TRBJ2-3, is DSGVTQTPKHLITATGQRVTLRCSPRSGDLSVYWYQQSLDQGLQFLIQYYNGEERAKGNILERFSAQQFPDLHSELNLSSLELGDSALYFCASTGDVGGPTQYFGPGTRLTVL.

This clonotype appeared many times. The genes are TRBV27 and TRBJ2-1; 7 nucleotides align to TRBD2. This CDR3 comprises 15 residues. Germline CDR1 MNHEY, CDR2 SMNVEV (reference sequence). Losses at the gene ends were 3 bases for V and 7 bases for J; bases not matched to a gene: 9. The CDR3 loop reads CASSLERDRSNEQFF. CDR3 coding DNA: TGTGCCAGCAGTTTGGAGCGGGATCGCTCTAATGAGCAGTTCTTC.

This clonotype was found many times. The chain carries TRBV20-1 and TRBJ1-5; 7 nucleotides align to TRBD1. Germline trimming cut 5 bases from V and 0 bases from J; bases unmatched to any gene: 7. Germline CDR1 and CDR2: DFQATT and SNEGSKA (reference sequence). The CDR3 length is 15 residues. The CDR3 loop reads CSAWGTDNSNQPQHF. DNA for the CDR3: TGCAGTGCTTGGGGGACAGATAATAGCAATCAGCCCCAGCATTTT.

At least ten counts were recorded for this clonotype. The chain's CDR3 is CASSLKAGGLTDTQYF. Here the CDR3 DNA reads TGTGCCAGCAGCTTAAAAGCGGGAGGCCTCACAGATACGCAGTATTTT. V gene TRBV7-2 combines with J gene TRBJ2-3, with 9 bases matching TRBD2. Germline V gene lookup returns CDR1 SGHTA and CDR2 FQGNSA. The V and J ends lost 2 bases and 2 bases, in that order; junction bases with no gene match: 5. This CDR3 contains 16 residues.

This clonotype was seen ten or more times. The chain joins TRBV20-1 to TRBJ2-1; TRBD2 matches at 11 bases. CDR3 length: 15 residues. CDR1 and CDR2 (germline): DFQATT, SNEGSKA (reference sequence). After removal of 2 bases from V and 4 bases from J, the junction contained 4 bases not matched to a gene. CDR3 in DNA: TGCAGTGCTAGACCACTAGCGGGAGTGTACAATGAGCAGTTCTTC. Amino acids: CSARPLAGVYNEQFF.

This clonotype has ten or more counts. This chain uses TRBV25-1 with TRBJ2-1; 8 bases align to TRBD1. Losses at the gene ends were 1 base for V and 5 bases for J; bases not matched to a gene: 4. Germline V gene data show CDR1 as MGHDK and CDR2 as SYGVNS. The CDR3 is 15 residues long. The CDR3 sequence: CASSELDRDDNEQFF. In DNA form, the CDR3 reads TGTGCCAGCAGTGAATTGGACAGGGATGACAATGAGCAGTTCTTC.

At least ten counts were recorded for this clonotype. This chain connects TRBV12-3 or TRBV12-4 to TRBJ2-1; TRBD1 is a possible D gene (5 bases). This CDR3 is built from 14 residues. V was trimmed by 6 bases and J by 2 bases, leaving 11 bases between them. The CDR3 nucleotides read TGTGCCAGCAGAAAGGACACTACCTACAATGAGCAGTTCTTC. Translated: CASRKDTTYNEQFF.

The table lists this clonotype with many counts. The chain carries TRBV7-9 and TRBJ1-1; D not resolved. The germline gives CDR1 SEHNR, CDR2 FQNEAQ (reference sequence). Deletions cut 5 bases from V and 1 base from J, with 2 bases between. CDR3 length equals 11 residues. CDR3 region: CASSGNTEAFF. The CDR3 DNA follows: TGTGCCAGCAGCGGGAACACTGAAGCTTTCTTT.

This chain connects TRBV11-3 to TRBJ2-3; TRBD1 is a possible D gene (6 bases). Germline V CDR1 and CDR2: SGHNT, YENEEA. This CDR3 has 14 amino acids. V shed 4 bases and J shed 5 bases, with 13 bases lying between them. CDR3 coding DNA: TGTGCCAGCAGCTCTCCGGGGACAAAAGATACGCAGTATTTT. As protein: CASSSPGTKDTQYF.

The sample holds many counts of this clonotype. The rearrangement links TRBV20-1 to TRBJ2-1; 12 bases align to TRBD2. The CDR3 is 18 amino acids. The junction had 12 bases not matched to a gene; V was cut back by 3 bases and J by 3 bases. The germline V gene encodes CDR1 DFQATT and CDR2 SNEGSKA (reference sequence). The CDR3: CSARGPSGRGQNYNEQFF. The DNA for the CDR3 is TGCAGTGCTAGGGGGCCTAGCGGGAGGGGGCAGAACTACAATGAGCAGTTCTTC.

This clonotype was counted many times. This chain joins TRBV2 and TRBJ1-2; D gene ambiguous. Germline CDR1 is SNHLY and CDR2 is FYNNEI. The CDR3 consists of 12 residues. The V end was cut by 3 bases, the J end by 7 bases, with 9 bases between. CDR3 sequence: CASSESRTGYTF. The CDR3 bases are TGTGCCAGCAGTGAGAGCCGGACTGGCTACACCTTC. The full variable domain, with the rest looked up from reference TRBV2 and TRBJ1-2, is EPEVTQTPSHQVTQMGQEVILRCVPISNHLYFYWYRQILGQKVEFLVSFYNNEISEKSEIFDDQFSVERPDGSNFTLKIRSTKLEDSAMYFCASSESRTGYTFGSGTRLTVV.

As concerns this clonotype: Its ends do not fully match the called genes, so a read error is possible. The V gene is TRBV12-3 or TRBV12-4, the J gene TRBJ1-5; TRBD1 aligns across 7 bases. The length of the CDR3 is 13 residues. The CDR3 protein is CANSFTGVQPQRF. CDR3 DNA: TGTGCCAACAGTTTCACAGGGGTTCAGCCCCAGCGTTTT.

This clonotype was observed many times. The V and J genes are TRBV2 and TRBJ1-5; 7 bases are a match to TRBD1. V lost 6 bases, J lost 2 bases, and 4 bases stayed unmatched. Germline V gives CDR1 SNHLY, CDR2 FYNNEI. The CDR3 extends over 14 amino acids. Here the CDR3 reads CASSPDRGNQPQHF. The CDR3 nucleotides are TGTGCCAGCAGCCCAGACAGGGGCAATCAGCCCCAGCATTTT.

This clonotype appeared many times. The chain couples TRBV5-6 to TRBJ2-1; no reliable D call. The CDR3 runs to 12 residues. Trimming took 2 bases from V and 15 from J, leaving 15 bases between them. Germline CDR1 and CDR2: SGHDT and YYEEEE. The CDR3 is CASSFWALPSFF. The DNA of the CDR3 is TGTGCCAGCAGCTTCTGGGCTCTACCATCGTTCTTC.

At least ten counts were recorded for this clonotype. The rearrangement links TRBV6-5 to TRBJ2-5, with 12 bases fitting TRBD2. Germline V gene sequence: CDR1 MNHEY, CDR2 SVGAGI. The V and J ends lost 5 bases and 2 bases, in that order; junction bases with no gene match: 9. The CDR3 consists of 17 residues. The CDR3 DNA follows: TGTGCCAGCAGTAGAACCAGGACTAGCGGGAAGCAAGAGACCCAGTACTTC. The encoded protein is CASSRTRTSGKQETQYF.

The sample holds many counts of this clonotype. The genes are TRBV5-1 and TRBJ1-2, with 8 bases lining up with TRBD1. In germline, CDR1 is SGHRS, CDR2 YFSETQ. The CDR3 has 13 residues. Trimming cost V 3 bases and J 4 bases; bases outside gene matches: 2. The CDR3 DNA sequence: TGCGCCAGCAGCTACGGACAGGGCTATGGCTACACCTTC. This translates into CASSYGQGYGYTF.

About this clonotype: Since a much larger clone is just one base distant, this may be a read error. The chain is built from TRBV28 and TRBJ1-1, with D unresolved. Germline V gives CDR1 MDHEN, CDR2 SYDVKM. CDR3 length: 15 amino acids. The ends were cut back, 3 bases at V and 4 bases at J, with 15 bases in the middle. This CDR3 is CASSLILWVGTEAFF. CDR3 DNA sequence: TGTGCCAGCAGTTTGATCTTGTGGGTGGGCACTGAAGCTTTCTTT.

This clonotype was detected many times. The V and J genes are TRBV6-2 or TRBV6-3 and TRBJ2-1; a weak D match, TRBD2 (6 bases). The germline V gene encodes CDR1 MNHEY and CDR2 SVGEGT. The ends were cut back, 0 bases at V and 2 bases at J, with 23 bases in the middle. This CDR3 spans 20 amino acids. This chain's CDR3 is CASSYSGGVSRELAYNEQFF. For the CDR3, the DNA is TGTGCCAGCAGTTACTCGGGAGGTGTTTCGAGGGAACTGGCCTACAATGAGCAGTTCTTC.

This clonotype was counted ten times or more. This rearrangement joins TRBV9 to TRBJ2-4; no clear D. CDR1 SGDLS and CDR2 YYNGEE come from the germline V gene. The CDR3 is 13 amino acids. Trimming pared 0 bases from V and 7 bases from J, leaving 8 bases between. CDR3 residues: CASSVDLGNIQYF. CDR3 DNA: TGTGCCAGCAGCGTAGATTTAGGGAACATTCAGTACTTC. The complete variable domain, with remaining parts taken from reference TRBV9 and TRBJ2-4, reads DSGVTQTPKHLITATGQRVTLRCSPRSGDLSVYWYQQSLDQGLQFLIQYYNGEERAKGNILERFSAQQFPDLHSELNLSSLELGDSALYFCASSVDLGNIQYFGAGTRLSVL.

This clonotype showed up many times. The chain has TRBV20-1 and TRBJ2-3; D may be TRBD1 (6 bases). CDR1 and CDR2 from the germline V gene are DFQATT and SNEGSKA (reference sequence). This CDR3 is built from 13 residues. Trimming left V 0 bases short and J 4 bases short, with 8 bases between. The CDR3 reads CSAREHRADTQYF. DNA for the CDR3: TGCAGTGCTAGAGAGCACAGGGCAGATACGCAGTATTTT.

This clonotype was observed at least ten times. The chain links TRBV7-2 to TRBJ2-7; TRBD1 is a possible D gene (6 bases). CDR3 length: 14 amino acids. CDR1 SGHTA and CDR2 FQGNSA come from the germline V gene. V was pared by 5 bases and J by 3 bases, with 14 bases between. CDR3: CASSLQQGRYEQYF. The CDR3 region has the DNA TGTGCCAGCAGCCTTCAACAGGGCCGCTACGAGCAGTACTTC.

In its sample, this clonotype was seen many times. The gene calls are TRBV10-3 and TRBJ2-1; a weak D match, TRBD1 (6 bases). Germline assignment: CDR1 ENHRY and CDR2 SYGVKD. There are 16 residues in the CDR3. V shed 4 bases and J shed 4 bases, with 17 bases lying between them. The CDR3 region has the DNA TGTGCCATCAGTGCGCAGGGGTCCGGTACATACAATGAGCAGTTCTTC. This encodes CAISAQGSGTYNEQFF.

This clonotype has a count of ten or more. The chain carries TRBV7-8 and TRBJ2-7, with D possibly matching TRBD1 (6 bases). CDR1 is SGHVS and CDR2 is FQNEAQ in the germline V gene. The CDR3 is 11 residues long. The V end was cut by 7 bases, the J end by 7 bases, with 11 bases between. CDR3 residues: CASTTGREQYF. The CDR3 DNA reads TGTGCCAGCACCACAGGGCGGGAGCAGTACTTC. Complete variable domain (other parts from reference TRBV7-8 and TRBJ2-7): GAGVSQSPRYKVAKRGQDVALRCDPISGHVSLFWYQQALGQGPEFLTYFQNEAQLDKSGLPSDRFFAERPEGSVSTLKIQRTQQEDSAVYLCASTTGREQYFGPGTRLTVT.

About this clonotype: A much larger clone differs from this one at a single base, so this may be a read error. The chain combines TRBV11-2 with TRBJ2-7, with a tentative D call TRBD2 (6 bases). Germline V CDR1 and CDR2: SGHAT, FQNNGV. The CDR3 consists of 16 residues. The CDR3: CASSLVGSGLSYDQYF. The CDR3 bases are TGTGCCAGCAGCTTAGTTGGTAGCGGACTCTCCTACGATCAGTACTTC.